Shown below are 11 T cell receptor beta chains from a single sample sequenced in a study of radiotherapy plus CTLA-4 blockade in lung cancer. Sequenced by immunoSEQ multiplex PCR; TCRdb stores in-frame clones only, minus some. The table has about 50,000 clones, around 73% seen once. The sample was peripheral blood, taken from a patient treated with radiotherapy plus ipilimumab. These receptors were collected from a human donor with non-small cell lung cancer who had a complete response to radiotherapy plus ipilimumab.

The J gene is TRBJ2-7, the V gene TRBV30; 7 nucleotides agree with TRBD1. This CDR3 region has 13 residues. The V gene end was trimmed by 3 bases and the J gene end by 1 base; junction bases not matched to a gene: 3. In germline, CDR1 is GTSNPN, CDR2 SVGIG (reference sequence). CDR3 DNA: TGTGCCTGGAGCTCGGGACAGTCCTACGAGCAGTACTTC. Protein product: CAWSSGQSYEQYF.

V usage is TRBV7-9 and J usage is TRBJ1-1; D uncertain. Per germline, CDR1 SEHNR and CDR2 FQNEAQ (reference sequence). Trimming left V 4 bases short and J 1 base short, with 16 bases between. CDR3 length: 16 residues. The CDR3 DNA is TGTGCCAGCAGCTCCCGTTATATACAGCCGAACACTGAAGCTTTCTTT. It specifies CASSSRYIQPNTEAFF.

CDR3 protein: CASSFGPPRGARNEQYF. The DNA for the CDR3 is TGTGCCAGCAGCTTTGGCCCGCCGCGGGGGGCGAGGAACGAGCAGTACTTC. The chain has TRBV7-2 and TRBJ2-7; 8 bases match TRBD2. CDR3 length equals 17 residues. After removal of 3 bases from V and 5 bases from J, the junction contained 15 bases not matched to a gene. Germline CDR1 SGHTA, CDR2 FQGNSA.

This clone is a singleton in its sample. The chain carries TRBV7-2 and TRBJ2-1, with 11 bases fitting TRBD2. The junction had 5 bases not matched to a gene; V was cut back by 3 bases and J by 4 bases. CDR3 length equals 16 residues. Germline CDR1 is SGHTA and CDR2 is FQGNSA. CDR3 loop: CASSFRTSGPYNEQFF. The DNA of the CDR3 is TGTGCCAGCAGCTTCCGGACTAGCGGGCCTTACAATGAGCAGTTCTTC.

This chain joins TRBV18 and TRBJ2-1; D is possibly TRBD1 (6 bases). The germline V gene encodes CDR1 KGHSH and CDR2 LQKENI. CDR3 length equals 15 residues. Trimming took 9 bases from V and 0 from J, leaving 15 bases between them. CDR3 in DNA: TGTGCCAGTAGGTCCCAGGGGAGCTCCTACAATGAGCAGTTCTTC. This translates into CASRSQGSSYNEQFF.

The chain uses TRBV25-1 and TRBJ1-1; D uncertain. The CDR3 extends over 14 amino acids. Germline CDR1 MGHDK, CDR2 SYGVNS. Trimming cost V 1 base and J 1 base, with 7 bases left between them. This CDR3 reads CASSESPGNTEAFF. CDR3 nucleotide sequence: TGTGCCAGCAGTGAATCACCAGGGAACACTGAAGCTTTCTTT.

V gene TRBV19 combines with J gene TRBJ2-3; 7 bases are a match to TRBD1. CDR1 and CDR2 from the germline V gene are LNHDA and SQIVND (reference sequence). This CDR3 is 12 amino acids long. V shed 6 bases and J 5 bases; nucleotides not matched to a gene: 2. The CDR3 nucleotides read TGTGCCAGTAGAGGGACAGTAGATACGCAGTATTTT. It yields the protein CASRGTVDTQYF.

J is TRBJ2-5 and V is TRBV5-1; perhaps TRBD2 as D (5 bases). CDR1 and CDR2 (germline): SGHRS, YFSETQ. This CDR3 has 14 residues. The V end was cut by 5 bases, the J end by 5 bases, with 16 bases between. CDR3: CASRARGLAETQYF. DNA of the CDR3: TGCGCCAGCAGGGCTCGGGGTTTGGCGGAGACCCAGTACTTC.

This clone turned up a few times. The chain recombines TRBV28 with TRBJ2-7; 9 bases are a match to TRBD1. Trimming took 6 bases from V and 9 from J; bases not matched to a gene: 15. The CDR3 extends over 15 amino acids. CDR1 and CDR2 (germline): MDHEN, SYDVKM. The CDR3 DNA reads as TGTGCCAGCAGCTTCCCTACAGGGGGCGCTTCCGTGCAGTACTTC. Its translation is CASSFPTGGASVQYF. Full variable domain (rest looked up from reference TRBV28 and TRBJ2-7): DVKVTQSSRYLVKRTGEKVFLECVQDMDHENMFWYRQDPGLGLRLIYFSYDVKMKEKGDIPEGYSVSREKKERFSLILESASTNQTSMYLCASSFPTGGASVQYFGPGTRLTVT.

The rearrangement joins TRBV27 to TRBJ1-5, with D unresolved. V was trimmed by 3 bases and J by 6 bases, leaving 9 bases between them. This CDR3 spans 13 amino acids. Germline CDR1 and CDR2: MNHEY and SMNVEV (reference sequence). CDR3 residues: CASSFRGGQPQHF. The CDR3 region has the DNA TGTGCCAGCAGTTTCCGAGGAGGTCAGCCCCAGCATTTT.

The genes are TRBV6-5 and TRBJ2-7; 12 bases are shared with TRBD1. There are 14 residues in the CDR3. In germline, CDR1 is MNHEY, CDR2 SVGAGI. Losses at the gene ends were 6 bases for V and 7 bases for J; bases not matched to a gene: 7. CDR3 bases: TGTGCCAGCAGAACTCCGGGACAGGGGGCAGAGCAGTACTTC. It yields the protein CASRTPGQGAEQYF.